This entry features one TCR beta chain sequence. Its antigen is unknown. CDR1 and CDR2 (germline): SGHRS, YFSETQ. With 3 bases clipped from V and 8 bases from J, the junction kept 3 bases outside the gene matches. There are 14 residues in the CDR3. This sample stems from a study of cytomegalovirus exposure and HLA in healthy donors. Broader study findings: Earlier results showed most TCR beta V segments being productive about 90% or about 30% of the time. With later analysis, a missense DCLRE1C variant became linked to TCR beta V- and J-gene trimming. Among TCR beta chains of equal frequency, HLA-associated ones were more clonally expanded in a later analysis.

When sampled, the donors appeared nominally healthy, though they likely had unrecorded immune exposures. The PCR was carried out with 60 Vbeta primers and 13 Jbeta primers. Produced via immunoSEQ multiplex PCR; TCRdb's table is partial and in-frame only. Here the sample spans some 79,000 clones, around 78% being singletons. The chain couples TRBV5-1 to TRBJ1-6; 9 nucleotides align to TRBD1. The source of this sequence is a male donor in good health and CMV-seropositive. The sequenced sample consisted of PBMCs. The CDR3 loop is CASSSGQGHSPLHF. The CDR3 nucleotides are TGCGCCAGCAGCTCGGGACAGGGTCATTCACCCCTCCACTTT.